Listed here are 8 T cell receptor beta chains from one sample, sequenced in a study of blood T cell repertoires in COVID-19. Sequencing was performed with immunoSEQ multiplex PCR; in TCRdb, only in-frame clones are kept and a portion is missing. The table includes fewer than 200,000 clones, roughly 80% detected once. Sequencing input: peripheral blood. The origin of the receptors is a woman between 65 and 79 years old with acute or convalescent COVID-19.

J is TRBJ2-3 and V is TRBV30; 8 positions match TRBD2. This CDR3 has 15 amino acids. The germline V gene encodes CDR1 GTSNPN and CDR2 SVGIG (reference sequence). With V trimmed by 2 bases and J by 1 base, 5 bases remained unmatched. CDR3 DNA: TGTGCCTGGAGTACGACTAGCGCAGGCACAGATACGCAGTATTTT. As protein: CAWSTTSAGTDTQYF.

This CDR3 reads CASSDRQRVYEQYF. DNA for the CDR3: TGTGCCAGCAGTGATAGACAAAGAGTCTACGAGCAGTACTTC. This sequence joins TRBV2 and TRBJ2-7; D gene uncertain. Trimming cost V 3 bases and J 3 bases, with 12 bases left between them. This CDR3 comprises 14 residues. Germline lookup yields CDR1 SNHLY and CDR2 FYNNEI.

This clone was observed a single time. The rearrangement joins TRBV5-1 to TRBJ2-1; unclear D gene. V was cut by 0 bases and J by 7 bases, with 17 bases left in between. Germline CDR1 is SGHRS and CDR2 is YFSETQ. This CDR3 is built from 16 residues. The CDR3 region is CASSLADPAVGNEQFF. CDR3 coding DNA: TGCGCCAGCAGCTTGGCCGATCCCGCCGTCGGGAATGAGCAGTTCTTC.

The chain couples TRBV27 to TRBJ1-2; a weak D match, TRBD1 (5 bases). Deletions cut 8 bases from V and 8 bases from J, with 18 bases between. The CDR3 covers 13 residues. Germline CDR1 is MNHEY and CDR2 is SMNVEV (reference sequence). The chain's CDR3 is CASGQGPSTGYTF. CDR3 sequence (DNA): TGTGCCAGCGGACAAGGGCCCTCTACCGGCTACACCTTC.

The chain employs TRBV5-1 and TRBJ2-6; 10 nucleotides match TRBD1. The CDR3 has 18 amino acids. Germline-derived CDR1 and CDR2 are SGHRS and YFSETQ. Germline trimming cut 4 bases from V and 1 base from J; bases unmatched to any gene: 8. This chain's CDR3 is CASSNGQGGFSGANVLTF. In DNA, the CDR3 is TGCGCCAGCAGCAACGGACAGGGGGGCTTTTCTGGGGCCAACGTCCTGACTTTC.

V is TRBV27 and J is TRBJ1-2, with unresolved D. In germline, CDR1 is MNHEY, CDR2 SMNVEV (reference sequence). There are 13 residues in the CDR3. V was cut by 6 bases and J by 1 base, with 9 bases left in between. The CDR3 bases are TGTGCCAGCAGGGAGGACGTTAACTATGGCTACACCTTC. This sequence encodes CASREDVNYGYTF.

This rearrangement joins TRBV2 to TRBJ2-1; D is unresolved. This CDR3 has 14 residues. Germline CDR1 SNHLY, CDR2 FYNNEI. Trimming stripped 5 bases from V and 0 bases from J, with 8 bases between. The CDR3 sequence is CASSFGASYNEQFF. CDR3 nucleotide sequence: TGTGCCAGCAGTTTCGGAGCCTCCTACAATGAGCAGTTCTTC.

This clone was found once. The chain carries TRBV2 and TRBJ2-3, with 11 positions matching TRBD2. Germline CDR1 SNHLY, CDR2 FYNNEI. V trimming: 5 bases; J trimming: 5 bases; junction bases outside the gene matches: 6. The CDR3 covers 15 residues. The CDR3 reads CASSTLAGGGDTQYF. In nucleotides, the CDR3 is TGTGCCAGCAGTACCCTAGCGGGAGGAGGAGATACGCAGTATTTT.